This T cell receptor beta chain comes out of a study of Graves' ophthalmopathy and Graves' hyperthyroidism. RNA transcripts were the template, and TCR beta CDR3 regions were amplified from them. Second-round multiplex PCR came after a first-round RT-PCR that employed HTBI primers. TCRdb analysed the multiplex PCR reads with MiXCR anew, one entry per CDR3 protein. The sample has almost 750,000 distinct CDR3 sequences; 40% are singletons. This clonotype was counted a few times. The sequencing input was peripheral blood. The sequence came from an adult man with Graves' ophthalmopathy.

This chain's CDR3 is CASSLGPAGDTIYF. The CDR3 DNA sequence: TGTGCCAGCAGCTTAGGCCCGGCGGGGGACACCATATATTTT. The genes are TRBV2 and TRBJ1-3; D is perhaps TRBD1 (5 bases). Trimming removed 6 bases at V and 8 bases at J, with 17 bases between. The length of the CDR3 is 14 residues. The germline V gene has CDR1 SNHLY and CDR2 FYNNEI.